The 28 T cell receptor beta chains below were found in one sample sequenced in a study of T cell responses to AZD1222 COVID-19 vaccine. Libraries were prepared by immunoSEQ multiplex PCR; TCRdb keeps only in-frame clonotypes and omits some of them. The sample carries 65,000 to 100,000 clones, around 80% recorded once. The sample here was peripheral blood, taken on day 0 of AZD1222 vaccination. These receptors all come from an adult in good health.

The V and J genes are TRBV3-1 (or the pseudogene TRBV3-2) and TRBJ2-1; D is ambiguous. The CDR3 consists of 12 residues. CDR1 is LGHDT and CDR2 is YNNKEL in the germline V gene (reference sequence). V was cut by 2 bases and J by 8 bases, with 7 bases left in between. As DNA, the CDR3 is TGTGCCAGCAGCCAACTTGCCGATGAGCAGTTCTTC. This sequence encodes CASSQLADEQFF.

This clone occurred a few times. The chain uses TRBV15 and TRBJ1-3; D perhaps matches TRBD1 (6 bases). Trimming shortened V by 0 bases and J by 2 bases, and 14 bases separated the two germline ends. This CDR3 is built from 17 residues. In germline, CDR1 is LNHNV, CDR2 YYDKDF (reference sequence). The CDR3 DNA is TGTGCCACCAGCAGAGAAAAGGGGGGGACCGCTGGAAACACCATATATTTT. Amino acid sequence: CATSREKGGTAGNTIYF.

This chain links TRBV6-1 with TRBJ1-6; the D is unclear. Germline values: CDR1 MNHNS, CDR2 SASEGT. The V end was cut by 0 bases, the J end by 0 bases, with 9 bases between. The CDR3 is 17 residues long. This CDR3 reads CASSEALLSSYNSPLHF. Here the CDR3 DNA reads TGTGCCAGCAGTGAAGCGCTTCTTTCCTCCTATAATTCACCCCTCCACTTT.

The chain uses TRBV30 and TRBJ2-3; D is perhaps TRBD1 (7 bases). The CDR3 is made up of 12 amino acids. V dropped 3 bases and J dropped 7 bases, with 11 bases sitting between them. Germline V gene lookup returns CDR1 GTSNPN and CDR2 SVGIG (reference sequence). CDR3 in amino acids: CAWSGGQYTQYF. The CDR3 nucleotides are TGTGCCTGGAGCGGGGGACAGTATACGCAGTATTTT.

V usage is TRBV19 and J usage is TRBJ2-7; D remains unclear. V lost 5 bases to trimming and J lost 3 bases, with 14 bases between them. CDR3 length equals 14 residues. Germline CDR1 reads LNHDA; CDR2 reads SQIVND (reference sequence). CDR3 sequence: CASSPSRTFYEQYF. Written as DNA, the CDR3 is TGTGCCAGTAGTCCCTCTAGGACCTTCTACGAGCAGTACTTC.

The V gene is TRBV7-9, the J gene TRBJ2-7; D is perhaps TRBD1 or TRBD2 (5 bases each). The CDR3 covers 15 residues. Trimming shortened V by 5 bases and J by 8 bases, and 22 bases separated the two germline ends. From germline, CDR1 is SEHNR and CDR2 FQNEAQ (reference sequence). The CDR3 nucleotides read TGTGCCAGCAGCCTCGGGACGGTTCGAAGTGGCAAGCAGTACTTC. It codes for CASSLGTVRSGKQYF.

The chain uses TRBV6-2 or TRBV6-3 and TRBJ1-1, with 7 bases lining up with TRBD1. The germline gives CDR1 MNHEY, CDR2 SVGEGT. With 5 bases clipped from V and 5 bases from J, the junction kept 8 bases outside the gene matches. The CDR3 is made up of 14 amino acids. This chain's CDR3 is CASSPGGLDTEAFF. The CDR3 DNA is TGTGCCAGCAGTCCAGGGGGATTGGATACTGAAGCTTTCTTT.

This clone was seen a handful of times. The rearrangement links TRBV5-5 to TRBJ1-1, with 8 positions matching TRBD1. CDR1 and CDR2 from the germline V gene are SGHKS and YYEKEE (reference sequence). With V trimmed by 2 bases and J by 4 bases, 7 bases remained unmatched. The CDR3 has 15 amino acids. The CDR3 sequence is CASSFSGGGGTEAFF. DNA of the CDR3: TGTGCCAGCAGCTTTTCAGGGGGCGGGGGCACTGAAGCTTTCTTT. Combining the CDR3 with reference TRBV5-5 and TRBJ1-1 gives the whole variable domain DAGVTQSPTHLIKTRGQQVTLRCSPISGHKSVSWYQQVLGQGPQFIFQYYEKEERGRGNFPDRFSARQFPNYSSELNVNALLLGDSALYLCASSFSGGGGTEAFFGQGTRLTVV.

V is TRBV11-2 and J is TRBJ2-7; TRBD1 matches 11 bases. The CDR3 is 13 amino acids. Germline CDR1 and CDR2: SGHAT and FQNNGV. J was trimmed by 3 bases and V by 8 bases; bases with no gene match: 3. The CDR3 spells CASGTGGSYEQYF. The CDR3 DNA is TGTGCCAGCGGGACAGGGGGGAGCTACGAGCAGTACTTC.

This clone was seen just once. The chain combines TRBV6-5 with TRBJ1-2, with D perhaps TRBD1 (5 bases). The CDR3 covers 13 residues. Trimming shortened V by 5 bases and J by 5 bases, and 12 bases separated the two germline ends. Germline-derived CDR1 and CDR2 are MNHEY and SVGAGI. The CDR3 reads CASSIGGRYGYTF. The CDR3, as DNA: TGTGCCAGCAGTATCGGGGGGAGGTATGGCTACACCTTC.

The rearrangement joins TRBV18 to TRBJ2-2, with TRBD2 identical over 7 bases. The V gene's germline CDR1 is KGHSH and CDR2 LQKENI. This CDR3 has 17 residues. J gave up 6 bases and V 0 bases, and 10 bases lay outside the gene matches. This CDR3 reads CASSPPGTTWDPGELFF. Written as DNA, the CDR3 is TGTGCCAGCTCACCACCCGGGACTACCTGGGATCCCGGGGAGCTGTTTTTT.

The chain is built from TRBV27 and TRBJ2-1, with 10 bases identical to TRBD2. Looked up from germline, CDR1 is MNHEY and CDR2 is SMNVEV (reference sequence). CDR3 length equals 17 residues. V gave up 3 bases and J gave up 8 bases; unmatched junction bases: 13. The CDR3 is CASSFLLAGLRVDEQFF. CDR3 DNA: TGTGCCAGCAGTTTTCTACTAGCGGGGTTGAGAGTGGATGAGCAGTTCTTC.

The count of this clone is one. V usage is TRBV19 and J usage is TRBJ2-2; 8 nucleotides align to TRBD1. CDR1 and CDR2 from the germline V gene are LNHDA and SQIVND (reference sequence). The CDR3 is 15 amino acids. J gave up 7 bases and V 6 bases, and 10 bases lay outside the gene matches. In DNA form, the CDR3 reads TGTGCCAGTAGCCCAGGAGGGACAGGAAGCGGGGAGCTGTTTTTT. This codes for CASSPGGTGSGELFF.

This rearrangement joins TRBV20-1 to TRBJ2-7; TRBD1 agrees at 10 bases. Germline lookup yields CDR1 DFQATT and CDR2 SNEGSKA (reference sequence). V gave up 3 bases and J gave up 4 bases; unmatched junction bases: 6. The CDR3 runs 14 residues. The CDR3 coding sequence is TGCAGTGCTAGTAGCGGACAGGGGGGTTACGAGCAGTACTTC. Translating gives CSASSGQGGYEQYF.

The rearrangement links TRBV6-5 to TRBJ2-7, with 12 bases aligning to TRBD1. This CDR3 has 15 residues. Germline V gives CDR1 MNHEY, CDR2 SVGAGI. Trimming took 5 bases from V and 6 from J; bases not matched to a gene: 8. CDR3 nucleotide sequence: TGTGCCAGCAGTCCCCGGGACAGGGGGCGCGGCGAGCAGTACTTC. This codes for CASSPRDRGRGEQYF.

This chain connects TRBV29-1 to TRBJ2-1, with 14 positions matching TRBD2. V shed 7 bases and J 5 bases; nucleotides not matched to a gene: 7. CDR1 SQVTM and CDR2 ANQGSEA come from the germline V gene. The CDR3 length is 15 residues. The CDR3 here is CSAPGLAGGNNEQFF. In DNA, the CDR3 is TGCAGCGCACCCGGACTAGCGGGGGGCAACAATGAGCAGTTCTTC.

CDR3 bases: TGTGCCAGTACCAAGGGTAGCTACAATGAGCAGTTCTTC. Protein product: CASTKGSYNEQFF. The rearrangement joins TRBV19 to TRBJ2-1; no clear D. The length of the CDR3 is 13 residues. The germline V gene has CDR1 LNHDA and CDR2 SQIVND (reference sequence). V lost 7 bases and J 3 bases, leaving 10 bases between the germline ends.

The CDR3 nucleotides read TGTGCCAGCAGCTTCCCAGACAGGGGTAGTTACGAGCAGTACTTC. Residues: CASSFPDRGSYEQYF. V gene TRBV7-9 combines with J gene TRBJ2-7; TRBD1 agrees at 8 bases. This CDR3 is 15 amino acids long. V gave up 3 bases and J gave up 4 bases; unmatched junction bases: 8. CDR1 is SEHNR, CDR2 FQNEAQ, per germline (reference sequence).

The rearrangement joins TRBV29-1 to TRBJ2-2; 8 bases agree with TRBD1. Germline values: CDR1 SQVTM, CDR2 ANQGSEA. The CDR3 covers 14 residues. J was trimmed by 3 bases and V by 6 bases; bases with no gene match: 6. CDR3: CSVLQGVDTGELFF. The CDR3 DNA reads as TGCAGCGTCCTACAGGGGGTGGACACCGGGGAGCTGTTTTTT.

The chain recombines TRBV20-1 with TRBJ1-2; D unresolved. The CDR3 runs 11 residues. The germline V gene has CDR1 DFQATT and CDR2 SNEGSKA (reference sequence). V was clipped by 3 bases and J by 3 bases, with 5 bases between them. CDR3 bases: TGCAGTGCTAGTAGGGACTATGGCTACACCTTC. Translating gives CSASRDYGYTF.

This clone was picked up one time. The CDR3 nucleotides are TGTGCCAGCAGCTTAGATGCGCAAAGCCCCACCTTC. This sequence encodes CASSLDAQSPTF. The chain joins TRBV11-3 to TRBJ1-2; D is ambiguous. Germline V gene sequence: CDR1 SGHNT, CDR2 YENEEA. Trimming took 0 bases from V and 13 from J, leaving 12 bases between them. The CDR3 extends over 12 amino acids.

The chain recombines TRBV3-1 (or the pseudogene TRBV3-2) with TRBJ2-3; D not certain. V shed 2 bases and J shed 3 bases, with 6 bases lying between them. CDR3 length: 13 residues. The germline CDR1 and CDR2 sequences are LGHDT and YNNKEL (reference sequence). The CDR3 loop reads CASSQWYTDTQYF. The CDR3 nucleotides are TGTGCCAGCAGCCAATGGTATACAGATACGCAGTATTTT.

This clone was detected only once. The chain recombines TRBV7-8 with TRBJ2-7; TRBD1 is a possible D gene (6 bases). Germline V gene lookup returns CDR1 SGHVS and CDR2 FQNEAQ. CDR3 length: 13 residues. The ends were cut back, 4 bases at V and 2 bases at J, with 9 bases in the middle. The CDR3: CASSWDTAYEQYF. CDR3 coding DNA: TGTGCCAGCAGCTGGGACACCGCCTACGAGCAGTACTTC.

J is TRBJ1-2 and V is TRBV18; D not certain. There are 13 residues in the CDR3. Germline V gene data show CDR1 as KGHSH and CDR2 as LQKENI. V gave up 3 bases and J gave up 8 bases, with 13 bases separating them. The DNA of the CDR3 is TGTGCCAGCTCACCTCAGGACGGAGCCGGCTACACCTTC. The encoded protein is CASSPQDGAGYTF.

This clone has a single count. The chain has TRBV11-2 and TRBJ2-5; weak D call: TRBD1 (6 bases). The CDR3 loop spans 15 amino acids. The V gene's germline CDR1 is SGHAT and CDR2 FQNNGV. Trimming stripped 4 bases from V and 4 bases from J, with 16 bases between. CDR3 in DNA: TGTGCCAGCAGCTCCTTGAGCAGGGGCAGAGAGACCCAGTACTTC. Translating it yields CASSSLSRGRETQYF.

The chain couples TRBV20-1 to TRBJ1-2, with no clear D. The CDR3 spans 11 residues. The germline V and J ends were trimmed by 0 bases and 7 bases, with 6 bases remaining between them. Germline lookup yields CDR1 DFQATT and CDR2 SNEGSKA (reference sequence). CDR3 in amino acids: CSAREARGYTF. The CDR3 DNA is TGCAGTGCTAGAGAGGCGCGTGGCTACACCTTC.

J is TRBJ2-7 and V is TRBV5-1, with D maybe TRBD1 (6 bases). V lost 2 bases, J lost 5 bases, and 8 bases lay in between. Germline CDR1 SGHRS, CDR2 YFSETQ. This CDR3 spans 12 amino acids. CDR3 region: CASSLQGHEQYF. The DNA for the CDR3 is TGCGCCAGCAGCTTACAGGGTCACGAGCAGTACTTC.

The J gene is TRBJ1-2, the V gene TRBV19, with 11 bases matching TRBD1. This CDR3 contains 15 residues. Germline V CDR1 and CDR2: LNHDA, SQIVND (reference sequence). After removal of 7 bases from V and 4 bases from J, the junction contained 8 bases not matched to a gene. The CDR3 DNA reads TGTGCCAGTACCACGGACAGGGGGCGCAGCTATGGCTACACCTTC. Its protein is CASTTDRGRSYGYTF. The entire variable domain, with the rest obtained from reference TRBV19 and TRBJ1-2, is as follows: DGGITQSPKYLFRKEGQNVTLSCEQNLNHDAMYWYRQDPGQGLRLIYYSQIVNDFQKGDIAEGYSVSREKKESFPLTVTSAQKNPTAFYLCASTTDRGRSYGYTFGSGTRLTVV.